This record concerns one TCR beta chain sequence. The antigen is unknown. In the PCR, 60 Vbeta and 13 Jbeta primers were used. This table comes from immunoSEQ multiplex PCR, and its TCRdb copy is limited to in-frame clones, with some not included. The table lists about 160,000 clones, roughly 80% of them singletons. This sample is drawn from a study of cytomegalovirus exposure and HLA in healthy donors. With 0 bases removed from V and 8 bases from J, the gap between germline ends came to 13 bases. CDR3 length: 13 residues. Per germline, CDR1 GTSNPN and CDR2 SVGIG (reference sequence). Study-level results: HLA restriction was apparent for most CMV-associated TCR beta chains in a later analysis. The dataset shows that most TCR sequences were rare, while some public TCRs occurred in many donors. With later analysis, a missense DCLRE1C variant became linked to TCR beta V- and J-gene trimming. The study flagged around 160 TCR beta chains as cytomegalovirus-associated.

The source is a woman aged 25 to 39 in good health and CMV-seronegative. This chain links TRBV30 with TRBJ1-2; D gene uncertain. Specimen: PBMCs. CDR3 nucleotide sequence: TGTGCCTGGAGTGTACTTCAAACGGGGGGCTACACCTTC. This translates into CAWSVLQTGGYTF.